These T cell receptor beta chains were read from a single sample in a study of shared clonotypes between healthy human individuals. Clones were read by immunoSEQ multiplex PCR, and TCRdb kept only the in-frame ones, dropping some. This table has around 2,000,000 clones, about 93% appearing once. Sequencing was done on a sample of naive CD8+ T cells from PBMCs. The receptor set was obtained from a man between 18 and 35 years old in good health. Some clones in this sample may be carry-over from other donors' samples. Both conserved end residues are part of each CDR3. The D gene is left open where the match is weak. Size is stated for part of the rows, as once, few or many counts, or as a class when the clone is expanded.

j_gene: TRBJ1-2
v_gene: TRBV27
abundance: few
d_gene: TRBD1
CDR3aa: CASSEGTGRNGYTF
CDR3nt: TGTGCCAGCAGCGAAGGGACAGGGAGGAATGGCTACACCTTC

j_gene: TRBJ2-7
v_gene: TRBV9
abundance: NA
d_gene: NA
CDR3aa: CASSVEDSGYEQYF
CDR3nt: TGTGCCAGCAGCGTAGAGGATAGCGGATACGAGCAGTACTTC

j_gene: TRBJ1-4
v_gene: TRBV6-6
abundance: NA
d_gene: TRBD1
CDR3aa: CASSGRDSDNEKLFF
CDR3nt: TGTGCCAGCAGTGGCCGGGACAGCGATAATGAAAAACTGTTTTTT

j_gene: TRBJ2-5
v_gene: TRBV5-6
abundance: NA
d_gene: NA
CDR3aa: CASSLAGGQETQYF
CDR3nt: TGTGCCAGCAGCTTGGCCGGCGGACAAGAGACCCAGTACTTC

j_gene: TRBJ1-2
v_gene: TRBV29-1
abundance: NA
d_gene: NA
CDR3aa: CSVAGPPFRSDTF
CDR3nt: TGCAGCGTTGCCGGGCCCCCTTTTCGGAGCGACACCTTC

j_gene: TRBJ2-7
v_gene: TRBV6-1
abundance: NA
d_gene: TRBD2
CDR3aa: CATPSGGGYYEQYF
CDR3nt: TGTGCCACTCCGTCGGGGGGGGGATACTACGAGCAGTACTTC

j_gene: TRBJ1-4
v_gene: TRBV19
abundance: NA
d_gene: NA
CDR3aa: CASSMEEWEATNEKLFF
CDR3nt: TGTGCCAGTAGTATGGAGGAGTGGGAAGCAACTAATGAAAAACTGTTTTTT

j_gene: TRBJ2-7
v_gene: TRBV13
abundance: NA
d_gene: NA
CDR3aa: CASSLGPQSYEQYF
CDR3nt: TGTGCCAGCAGCTTAGGTCCCCAGTCCTACGAGCAGTACTTC

j_gene: TRBJ1-1
v_gene: TRBV6-5
abundance: NA
d_gene: TRBD1
CDR3aa: CASNTGGAGTEAFF
CDR3nt: TGTGCCAGCAATACAGGGGGCGCGGGGACTGAAGCTTTCTTT

j_gene: TRBJ2-3
v_gene: TRBV27
abundance: NA
d_gene: NA
CDR3aa: CASSSLEWPDTQYF
CDR3nt: TGTGCCAGCAGTTCTCTGGAATGGCCAGATACGCAGTATTTT

j_gene: TRBJ2-5
v_gene: TRBV2
abundance: NA
d_gene: NA
CDR3aa: CASSEGRTWETQYF
CDR3nt: TGTGCCAGCAGTGAAGGGAGGACATGGGAGACCCAGTACTTC

j_gene: TRBJ2-7
v_gene: TRBV27
abundance: NA
d_gene: TRBD2
CDR3aa: CASSSRPLAGVYEQYF
CDR3nt: TGTGCCAGCAGTTCAAGGCCACTAGCGGGAGTCTACGAGCAGTACTTC

j_gene: TRBJ2-1
v_gene: TRBV6-1
abundance: NA
d_gene: TRBD2
CDR3aa: CASSEWTSGLRENEQFF
CDR3nt: TGTGCCAGCAGTGAATGGACTAGCGGGCTCCGGGAAAATGAGCAGTTCTTC

j_gene: TRBJ1-1
v_gene: TRBV10-3
abundance: NA
d_gene: TRBD1
CDR3aa: CAISRDSMNTEAFF
CDR3nt: TGTGCCATCAGCCGGGACAGCATGAACACTGAAGCTTTCTTT

j_gene: TRBJ1-1
v_gene: TRBV5-6
abundance: NA
d_gene: NA
CDR3aa: CASSSPLGTEAFF
CDR3nt: TGTGCCAGCAGCTCTCCCCTAGGCACTGAAGCTTTCTTT

j_gene: TRBJ2-4
v_gene: TRBV2
abundance: NA
d_gene: NA
CDR3aa: CASRSIGRDGGAAKNIQYF
CDR3nt: TGTGCCAGCAGATCAATTGGTAGGGACGGCGGAGCGGCCAAAAACATTCAGTACTTC

j_gene: TRBJ2-3
v_gene: TRBV7-7
abundance: NA
d_gene: TRBD2
CDR3aa: CASSPGLAVADTQYF
CDR3nt: TGTGCCAGCAGCCCGGGACTAGCAGTCGCAGATACGCAGTATTTT

j_gene: TRBJ2-7
v_gene: TRBV4-3
abundance: NA
d_gene: TRBD2
CDR3aa: CASSQGPSGRPPSYEQYF
CDR3nt: TGCGCCAGCAGCCAAGGGCCTAGCGGGAGGCCCCCCTCCTACGAGCAGTACTTC

j_gene: TRBJ1-2
v_gene: TRBV30
abundance: NA
d_gene: NA
CDR3aa: CAWSASHNRDRSYGYTF
CDR3nt: TGTGCCTGGAGTGCATCTCATAACCGGGACCGCTCTTATGGCTACACCTTC

j_gene: TRBJ2-1
v_gene: TRBV5-6
abundance: NA
d_gene: NA
CDR3aa: CASSSALTGNEQFF
CDR3nt: TGTGCCAGCAGCTCGGCCTTGACGGGAAATGAGCAGTTCTTC

j_gene: TRBJ2-1
v_gene: TRBV11-2
abundance: NA
d_gene: TRBD2
CDR3aa: CASSPSAGGPRNEQFF
CDR3nt: TGTGCCAGCAGCCCCTCAGCGGGAGGGCCAAGGAATGAGCAGTTCTTC

j_gene: TRBJ1-1
v_gene: TRBV28
abundance: NA
d_gene: TRBD1
CDR3aa: CASSLMGQRMNTEAFF
CDR3nt: TGTGCCAGCAGTTTAATGGGACAGCGCATGAACACTGAAGCTTTCTTT

j_gene: TRBJ2-7
v_gene: TRBV28
abundance: once
d_gene: NA
CDR3aa: CASSPRGDDQYF
CDR3nt: TGTGCCAGCAGTCCAAGGGGGGACGATCAGTACTTC

j_gene: TRBJ2-7
v_gene: TRBV19
abundance: NA
d_gene: TRBD1
CDR3aa: CASADRGHEQYF
CDR3nt: TGTGCCAGCGCCGACAGGGGGCACGAGCAGTACTTC

j_gene: TRBJ1-3
v_gene: TRBV9
abundance: NA
d_gene: NA
CDR3aa: CASSVAGFMGNTIYF
CDR3nt: TGTGCCAGCAGCGTAGCAGGGTTTATGGGAAACACCATATATTTT